Each of the 22 T cell receptor beta chains below was sequenced from the same sample in a study of cytomegalovirus exposure and HLA in healthy donors. A multiplex PCR was run with 60 Vbeta primers and 13 Jbeta primers. Here immunoSEQ multiplex PCR was the method, and the copy in TCRdb shows in-frame clones only, minus some. The sample yields under 150,000 clones, around 77% seen once. Sequenced material: PBMCs. All receptors derive from a woman aged 25 to 45 in good health and CMV-seropositive.

The chain recombines TRBV10-3 with TRBJ2-1; unclear D gene. Germline values: CDR1 ENHRY, CDR2 SYGVKD. The CDR3 spans 13 residues. The V and J ends lost 6 bases and 6 bases respectively, with 12 bases between them. DNA of the CDR3: TGTGCCATCAGCCCCCCCACGAGCAATGAGCAGTTCTTC. This encodes CAISPPTSNEQFF.

The chain uses TRBV11-3 and TRBJ2-1; 11 bases agree with TRBD2. Germline trimming cut 5 bases from V and 6 bases from J; bases unmatched to any gene: 9. Germline values: CDR1 SGHNT, CDR2 YENEEA. The CDR3 length is 16 residues. Written as DNA, the CDR3 is TGTGCCAGCAGCCTGATCCTAGCGGGAGGAGGCAATGAGCAGTTCTTC. Translating gives CASSLILAGGGNEQFF.

The chain recombines TRBV5-6 with TRBJ2-7; TRBD1 aligns across 8 bases. The germline gives CDR1 SGHDT, CDR2 YYEEEE. V lost 1 base to trimming and J lost 6 bases; unmatched junction nucleotides: 9. The CDR3 sequence is 15 residues long. For the CDR3, the DNA is TGTGCCAGCAGCTTGTCCCCTGGACAGGGATCCGAGCAGTACTTC. Translation gives CASSLSPGQGSEQYF. The full variable domain, completed using reference TRBV5-6 and TRBJ2-7, is DAGVTQSPTHLIKTRGQQVTLRCSPKSGHDTVSWYQQALGQGPQFIFQYYEEEERQRGNFPDRFSGHQFPNYSSELNVNALLLGDSALYLCASSLSPGQGSEQYFGPGTRLTVT.

This clone has only a few counts. The V call is TRBV27, the J call TRBJ2-5, with TRBD2 identical over 8 bases. V dropped 7 bases and J dropped 8; count of bases not matched to a gene: 21. Germline CDR1 MNHEY, CDR2 SMNVEV (reference sequence). The CDR3 spans 17 residues. The CDR3 DNA is TGTGCCAGCACCCAATTATGGATACCGGGACTAGTCGCTACCCAGTACTTC. Its translation is CASTQLWIPGLVATQYF.

The J gene is TRBJ1-4, the V gene TRBV30; maybe TRBD1 (6 bases). Trimming stripped 1 base from V and 10 bases from J, with 13 bases between. The CDR3 runs 13 residues. Germline CDR1 GTSNPN, CDR2 SVGIG (reference sequence). The CDR3 DNA reads TGTGCCTGGAGTGAAGGGCGAGGGGGAAAACTGTTTTTT. Residues: CAWSEGRGGKLFF.

CDR3 sequence (DNA): TGTGCCAGCAGTTGGACGACTACTAATAATGAAAAACTGTTTTTT. Translated: CASSWTTTNNEKLFF. The gene calls are TRBV27 and TRBJ1-4; D is unresolved. Between the trimmed V and J ends, which lost 4 bases and 4 bases, there was a span of 13 bases. There are 15 residues in the CDR3. Germline lookup yields CDR1 MNHEY and CDR2 SMNVEV (reference sequence).

This clone was picked up a small number of times. The chain's CDR3 is CASSLTGTNTEAFF. CDR3 DNA: TGTGCCAGCAGCTTGACAGGGACAAACACTGAAGCTTTCTTT. The chain links TRBV5-8 to TRBJ1-1; TRBD1 might be the D (6 bases). The length of the CDR3 is 14 residues. Germline loops: CDR1 SGHTS, CDR2 YDEGEE. Trimming removed 1 base from V and 2 bases from J, with 9 bases in between.

The chain links TRBV28 to TRBJ2-5, with no clear D. The closer fit of TRBJ2-7 to the DNA end suggests the J call may be wrong. The CDR3 covers 14 residues. Germline CDR1 is MDHEN and CDR2 is SYDVKM. The CDR3 reads CASSFIASNYEQYF. CDR3 DNA sequence: TGTGCCAGCAGTTTTATAGCCAGTAACTACGAGCAGTACTTC.

The chain links TRBV2 to TRBJ1-1; 9 bases align to TRBD1. This CDR3 region has 14 residues. The germline CDR1 and CDR2 sequences are SNHLY and FYNNEI. The V and J ends lost 6 bases and 2 bases, in that order; junction bases with no gene match: 4. The CDR3 protein is CASSRDRANTEAFF. The CDR3 DNA is TGTGCCAGCAGCAGGGACAGGGCAAACACTGAAGCTTTCTTT. Based on the CDR3 plus reference TRBV2 and TRBJ1-1, the full variable domain is EPEVTQTPSHQVTQMGQEVILRCVPISNHLYFYWYRQILGQKVEFLVSFYNNEISEKSEIFDDQFSVERPDGSNFTLKIRSTKLEDSAMYFCASSRDRANTEAFFGQGTRLTVV.

The gene calls are TRBV30 and TRBJ1-3, with D maybe TRBD1 (6 bases). V shed 2 bases and J shed 5 bases, with 22 bases lying between them. Germline V gives CDR1 GTSNPN, CDR2 SVGIG (reference sequence). This CDR3 has 17 residues. The CDR3 nucleotides are TGTGCCTGGAGTCTTCGGGACACACATTTTTTTAGAAACACCATATATTTT. It codes for CAWSLRDTHFFRNTIYF. The entire variable domain, with the rest obtained from reference TRBV30 and TRBJ1-3, is as follows: SQTIHQWPATLVQPVGSPLSLECTVEGTSNPNLYWYRQAAGRGLQLLFYSVGIGQISSEVPQNLSASRPQDRQFILSSKKLLLSDSGFYLCAWSLRDTHFFRNTIYFGEGSWLTVV.

The rearrangement uses TRBV2 and TRBJ1-1; 9 nucleotides match TRBD1. Germline loops: CDR1 SNHLY, CDR2 FYNNEI. This CDR3 comprises 16 residues. Unmatched junction bases numbered 7, after V lost 4 bases and J lost 1 base. This chain's CDR3 is CASSGTGGYGNTEAFF. The CDR3 DNA sequence: TGTGCCAGCAGTGGCACAGGGGGCTATGGGAACACTGAAGCTTTCTTT.

This clone was found once. The rearrangement uses TRBV7-2 and TRBJ1-1, with 7 positions matching TRBD1. Per germline, CDR1 SGHTA and CDR2 FQGNSA. The CDR3 sequence is 14 residues long. V was clipped by 5 bases and J by 5 bases; unmatched bases: 8. CDR3 coding DNA: TGTGCCAGCAGCCCCGACAGGGTTCGGACTGAAGCTTTCTTT. Amino acid sequence: CASSPDRVRTEAFF.

The chain joins TRBV7-9 to TRBJ2-1; D is perhaps TRBD2 (6 bases). Germline V gene sequence: CDR1 SEHNR, CDR2 FQNEAQ (reference sequence). The CDR3 contains 16 residues. The V end lost 1 base, the J end lost 4 bases, and 14 bases lay between the germline ends. The DNA for the CDR3 is TGTGCCAGCAGCTTAGTGACCGGAGGAGGGTACAATGAGCAGTTCTTC. Translated: CASSLVTGGGYNEQFF.

This clone showed up just a few times. The V call is TRBV13, the J call TRBJ1-1; D unresolved. V shed 5 bases and J shed 1 base, with 8 bases lying between them. Germline-derived CDR1 and CDR2 are PRHDT and FYEKMQ (reference sequence). This CDR3 has 13 residues. DNA for the CDR3: TGTGCCAGCAGCCAATCGGGGAACACTGAAGCTTTCTTT. This codes for CASSQSGNTEAFF. Complete variable domain (other parts from reference TRBV13 and TRBJ1-1): AAGVIQSPRHLIKEKRETATLKCYPIPRHDTVYWYQQGPGQDPQFLISFYEKMQSDKGSIPDRFSAQQFSDYHSELNMSSLELGDSALYFCASSQSGNTEAFFGQGTRLTVV.

The chain employs TRBV29-1 and TRBJ2-5; TRBD2 aligns across 9 bases. J gave up 5 bases and V 7 bases, and 11 bases lay outside the gene matches. CDR3 length: 14 residues. Germline V gene sequence: CDR1 SQVTM, CDR2 ANQGSEA. The CDR3, as DNA: TGCAGCGGACTGACTAGCGGATCCTCCGAGACCCAGTACTTC. It specifies CSGLTSGSSETQYF.

This chain uses TRBV27 with TRBJ1-1, with 11 bases identical to TRBD1. Trimming removed 3 bases from V and 7 bases from J; junction bases left unmatched: 7. CDR3 length equals 15 residues. Germline CDR1 reads MNHEY; CDR2 reads SMNVEV (reference sequence). CDR3 nucleotide sequence: TGTGCCAGCAGTTTCGGGGGACAGGGGGACGGTGAAGCTTTCTTT. Protein product: CASSFGGQGDGEAFF.

V usage is TRBV4-1 and J usage is TRBJ2-2; TRBD2 matches 7 bases. The trim removed 2 bases at V and 7 bases at J, leaving 10 bases unmatched. CDR1 is MGHRA, CDR2 YSYEKL, per germline. CDR3 size: 16 residues. CDR3 in amino acids: CASSQLGLGRFGELFF. CDR3 DNA sequence: TGCGCCAGCAGCCAACTTGGACTAGGCCGATTCGGGGAGCTGTTTTTT.

The chain links TRBV11-2 to TRBJ1-4; D call uncertain. The CDR3 consists of 15 residues. The germline CDR1 and CDR2 sequences are SGHAT and FQNNGV. V dropped 2 bases and J dropped 8 bases, with 15 bases sitting between them. In nucleotides, the CDR3 is TGTGCCAGCAGCTTACGAGGGAGTAGATCCGAAAAACTGTTTTTT. This gives the protein CASSLRGSRSEKLFF.

The genes are TRBV9 and TRBJ1-4; TRBD1 might be the D (5 bases). Trimming shortened V by 1 base and J by 4 bases, and 14 bases separated the two germline ends. The CDR3 loop spans 16 amino acids. CDR1 and CDR2 (germline): SGDLS, YYNGEE. The CDR3 DNA is TGTGCCAGCAGCGTAAGCTACAGACAGAGTAATGAAAAACTGTTTTTT. Its translation is CASSVSYRQSNEKLFF.

The chain employs TRBV30 and TRBJ2-7, with D perhaps TRBD2 (5 bases). V was shortened by 1 base and J by 6 bases, with 10 bases between the two germline ends. Germline V gene sequence: CDR1 GTSNPN, CDR2 SVGIG (reference sequence). The CDR3 spans 12 residues. CDR3 amino acids: CAWSGAGPEQYF. Written as DNA, the CDR3 is TGTGCCTGGAGTGGGGCGGGCCCCGAGCAGTACTTC.

The rearrangement links TRBV6-5 to TRBJ2-3; unclear D gene. The CDR3 spans 13 residues. Germline V gene sequence: CDR1 MNHEY, CDR2 SVGAGI. Trimming stripped 1 base from V and 3 bases from J, with 5 bases between. The CDR3 reads CASSYYKTDTQYF. The CDR3 DNA sequence: TGTGCCAGCAGTTACTACAAAACAGATACGCAGTATTTT.

The chain has TRBV27 and TRBJ2-3; D uncertain. CDR1 and CDR2 (germline): MNHEY, SMNVEV (reference sequence). The ends were cut back, 6 bases at V and 0 bases at J, with 16 bases in the middle. CDR3 length equals 16 residues. CDR3 in amino acids: CASRLNRQMSTDTQYF. The DNA of the CDR3 is TGTGCCAGCAGGCTAAACCGACAAATGAGCACAGATACGCAGTATTTT.